This T cell receptor beta chain was found in a study of glioma-infiltrating T cells after dendritic cell vaccination (TCRdb year 2016). Regarding the study in general: A cohort of 15 glioblastoma patients from Phase I and II dendritic cell vaccination trials was included, of whom 9 were newly diagnosed and 6 had recurrent disease. The vaccine was prepared from monocyte-derived dendritic cells that were cultured for 6 to 7 days with IL-4 and GM-CSF and then pulsed overnight with autologous tumor lysate. In glioblastoma patients vaccinated with dendritic cells, deep sequencing of TCR beta CDR3 regions served to measure the amount of tumor-infiltrating lymphocytes and to compare repertoires between tumor and blood. Survival after dendritic cell vaccination was correlated with TCR sequencing metrics, such as TIL content and the overlap between tumor and blood repertoires. Each patient got three intradermal injections of the dendritic cell vaccine, spaced at biweekly intervals, in the arm below the axilla. Autologous tumor lysate-pulsed dendritic cell vaccination was administered to the patients between the early 2000s and the early 2010s.

Using the immunoSEQ assay, TCRB CDR3 regions were amplified from approximately 2 micrograms of genomic DNA, or from all available DNA when less than that was on hand. For multiplex PCR, 60 forward primers for TCR V beta segments and 13 reverse primers for J beta segments were used. To estimate reads per starting template, synthetic control templates were spiked into each sample at limiting dilution. The Illumina HiSeq System generated sequencing reads of 87 bp. The paper's processing steps were these. PCR and sequencing errors were removed by a nearest neighbor algorithm that merged closely related sequences. TCR overlap was defined as the percentage of unique tumor TCR beta sequences that were also found in the peripheral blood of the same patient. Not all clones reach the TCRdb copy of this immuneACCESS table, which keeps in-frame sequences only. Checked studies attribute under half of the gap to unresolved V genes and leave the rest unexplained. V and J calls and clone size are those listed in that table; D and trimming were worked out from the DNA. The sample includes just over 95,000 clones, with 79% observed a single time. Of the sample, under 7% is held by the ten largest clones.

From the cysteine up to the phenylalanine, the CDR3 has a length of 13 residues. Left in the record is the CDR3 DNA by itself, 39 bases read in frame from the first base. V sheds 6 bases and J sheds 3 bases, leaving 11 bases between their ends. CDR1 and CDR2 are drawn from the germline V gene (reference sequence): LNHNV, YYDKDF. Selection of patients required sufficient residual fresh-frozen tumor tissue and over two years of available survival data. Although molecular status otherwise differed among the glioblastoma patients, no patient had an isocitrate dehydrogenase mutation. PBMC collection took place before vaccination, two weeks after the third vaccination, and at tumor progression if progression occurred. The Qiagen DNeasy Blood extraction Kit was used for extraction of genomic DNA. As concerns this clone: What this receptor recognizes is not known. Base-call qualities are not available, and no considerably larger clone is one nucleotide away.

Beyond this particular receptor, the publication reports: The cohort was small and heterogeneous, and full blood and tumor sets were available for few patients, with initial-recurrent tumor pairs available for even fewer patients. TCR clonality showed no direct relationship with survival, which suggests that a diverse polyclonal response may be important. The response model built on TCR overlap across three groups was characterized as speculative, with prospective validation still needed. After dendritic cell vaccination, a higher estimated pretreatment TIL content predicted longer time to progression and longer overall survival.

Material: blood, obtained before dendritic cell vaccination. This clonotype was sampled from a human donor with glioblastoma. Here the chain combines TRBV15 and TRBJ1-1; no confident D gene assignment can be made. The CDR3 sequence is CATRTVKYTEAFF. The nucleotides are TGTGCCACCAGAACGGTGAAATACACTGAAGCTTTCTTT. Where the CDR3 stops, the reference TRBV15 and TRBJ1-1 genes take over; the full variable domain is DAMVIQNPRYQVTQFGKPVTLSCSQTLNHNVMYWYQQKSSQAPKLLFHYYDKDFNNEADTPDNFQSRRPNTSFCFLDIRSPGLGDTAMYLCATRTVKYTEAFFGQGTRLTVV.